This T cell receptor (beta chain) was found in a study of shared clonotypes between healthy human individuals. The ends were cut back, 3 bases at V and 1 base at J, with 15 bases in the middle. Germline loops: CDR1 LNHDA, CDR2 SQIVND (reference sequence). CDR3 size: 16 residues. Findings and limits, study-wide: Investigators expected sequencing depth to affect clonotype sharing among donors.

Once extracted for a subset, genomic DNA was divided evenly among several immunoSEQ plates. The team ran DNA from unsorted PBMCs on ten immunoSEQ deep assay plates for sequencing. Clones were read by immunoSEQ multiplex PCR, and TCRdb kept only the in-frame ones, dropping some. The sample gives about half a million clones, 70% to 80% of which show up once; over 9.5% is in the top ten. Donors were Caucasian adults residing in Nashville, Tennessee, USA. Regarding this clone: The antigen is not known.

The chain links TRBV19 to TRBJ2-5, with D perhaps matching TRBD2 (5 bases). The sequenced material came from PBMCs. This TCR was sampled from a woman in her 40s in good health. Some clones in this sample may be carry-over from other donors' samples. CDR3: CASSIWLPGGQETQYF. CDR3 coding DNA: TGTGCCAGTAGTATTTGGCTTCCTGGAGGCCAAGAGACCCAGTACTTC.